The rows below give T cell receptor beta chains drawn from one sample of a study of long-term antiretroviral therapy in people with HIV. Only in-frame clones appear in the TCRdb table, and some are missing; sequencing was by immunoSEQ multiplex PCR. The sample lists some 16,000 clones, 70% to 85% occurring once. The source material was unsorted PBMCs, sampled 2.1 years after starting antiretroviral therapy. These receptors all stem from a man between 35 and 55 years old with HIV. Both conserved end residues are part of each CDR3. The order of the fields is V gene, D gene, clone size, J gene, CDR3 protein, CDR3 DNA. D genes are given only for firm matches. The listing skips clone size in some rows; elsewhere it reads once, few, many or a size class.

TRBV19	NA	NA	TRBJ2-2	CASSIALTGELFF	TGTGCCAGTAGTATAGCACTCACCGGGGAGCTGTTTTTT
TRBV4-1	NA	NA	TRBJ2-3	CASSHPIRTPSTDTQYF	TGCGCCAGCAGCCACCCTATTAGGACACCTAGCACAGATACGCAGTATTTT
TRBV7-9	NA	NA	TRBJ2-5	CASSLYGTAQETQYF	TGTGCCAGCAGCTTATACGGGACGGCACAAGAGACCCAGTACTTC
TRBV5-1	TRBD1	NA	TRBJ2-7	CASSLIDRGYEQYF	TGCGCCAGCAGCCTTATTGACAGGGGTTACGAGCAGTACTTC
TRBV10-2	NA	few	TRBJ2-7	CASRGDRYEQYF	TGCGCCAGCAGGGGGGACCGCTACGAGCAGTACTTC
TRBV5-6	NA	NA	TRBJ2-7	CASSPNSYEQYF	TGTGCCAGCAGCCCTAACTCCTACGAGCAGTACTTC
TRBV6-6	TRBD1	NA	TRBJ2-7	CASRDSFYEQYF	TGTGCCAGCCGGGACAGCTTCTACGAGCAGTACTTC
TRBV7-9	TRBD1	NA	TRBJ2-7	CASSFPGQGLIEQYF	TGTGCCAGCAGCTTCCCGGGACAGGGGCTCATCGAGCAGTACTTC
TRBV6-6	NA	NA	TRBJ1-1	CASSPTGNTEAFF	TGTGCCAGCAGCCCGACAGGGAACACTGAAGCTTTCTTT
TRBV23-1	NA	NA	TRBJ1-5	CASSQAWKGGNQPQHF	TGCGCCAGCAGTCAAGCGTGGAAAGGTGGCAATCAGCCCCAGCATTTT
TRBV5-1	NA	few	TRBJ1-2	CASSLPENYGYTF	TGCGCCAGCAGCTTGCCGGAGAACTATGGCTACACCTTC
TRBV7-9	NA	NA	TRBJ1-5	CASSSLDSATNSNQPQHF	TGTGCCAGCAGCTCTTTAGACAGCGCAACTAATAGCAATCAGCCCCAGCATTTT
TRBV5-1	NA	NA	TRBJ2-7	CASSDTYEQYF	TGCGCCAGCAGCGATACCTACGAGCAGTACTTC
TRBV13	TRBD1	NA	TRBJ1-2	CASSELGTGNNYGYTF	TGTGCCAGCAGCGAGCTGGGGACAGGCAATAACTATGGCTACACCTTC
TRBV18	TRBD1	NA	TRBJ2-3	CASSPESQGVDTQYF	TGTGCCAGCTCACCAGAATCCCAGGGGGTAGATACGCAGTATTTT
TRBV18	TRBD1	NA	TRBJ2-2	CASSPYRGPEMGELFF	TGTGCCAGCTCACCGTACAGGGGGCCCGAGATGGGGGAGCTGTTTTTT
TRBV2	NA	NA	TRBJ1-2	CASSETTGNYGYTF	TGTGCCAGCAGTGAAACAACAGGGAACTATGGCTACACCTTC
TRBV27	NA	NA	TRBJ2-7	CASSLRGEVSEQYF	TGTGCCAGCAGTTTAAGAGGGGAGGTCAGCGAGCAGTACTTC
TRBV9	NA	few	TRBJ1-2	CASSGGLSPNYGYTF	TGTGCCAGCAGCGGCGGACTTAGCCCTAACTATGGCTACACCTTC
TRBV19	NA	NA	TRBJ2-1	CASSIGTGWNEQFF	TGTGCCAGTAGTATAGGGACTGGATGGAATGAGCAGTTCTTC